Relative to its sample, the clone carrying this T cell receptor beta chain is medium-sized. What it binds is not known. The source material, 20-30 mg of unsorted bulk tissue, was used to co-extract RNA and DNA. No treatment had been given to the patients, who were chronically infected with HBV. This CDR3 comprises 15 residues. The germline V gene has CDR1 SGHAT and CDR2 FQNNGV. Trimming removed 5 bases from V and 5 bases from J; junction bases left unmatched: 10. These data are taken from a study of tumor-infiltrating lymphocytes in primary liver carcinoma. Findings and limits, study-wide: Blood fell significantly below tumors in its top-250-clone fraction (p = 0.039). Pairs comparing tumor with adjacent tissue or blood overlapped less than pairs drawn from tumor regions.

Reverse transcription of 500 to 650 ng total RNA with a constant-region primer produced TCR beta cDNA. The TCR beta library was amplified through three nested multiplex PCR rounds in a modified ARM-PCR procedure. The study ran its first two PCR rounds for approximately 11 cycles each, using TRBV1-TRBV30 forward primers and a C-beta reverse primer. TCRdb ran MiXCR on the multiplex PCR reads and lists one entry per CDR3 protein. The top ten hold about 27% of the sample, which has 85,000 to 100,000 distinct CDR3 sequences, about 70% seen once. The specimen was tumor-adjacent normal liver tissue. The chain uses TRBV11-2 and TRBJ2-5, with 8 positions matching TRBD2. This receptor was obtained from a man aged 40-49 years with primary liver carcinoma and hepatitis B virus infection. The CDR3: CASSVPGLGGETQYF. The CDR3 DNA follows: TGTGCCAGCAGCGTACCGGGACTAGGGGGGGAGACCCAGTACTTC.